This paragraph reports one T cell receptor (beta chain). This specimen comes from a study of T cells after somatic rescue of genetic block. Losses at the gene ends were 0 bases for V and 6 bases for J; bases not matched to a gene: 3. The CDR3 sequence is 14 residues long. The germline CDR1 and CDR2 sequences are SGHKS and YYEKEE (reference sequence). The assay was immunoSEQ multiplex PCR, and TCRdb's table has in-frame clones only and misses some. Here the sample spans around 64,000 clones, 92% being singletons. The V and J genes are TRBV5-5 and TRBJ2-7, with 10 bases matching TRBD2. This TCR came from a man aged 35-49 years. Specimen: peripheral blood mononuclear cells (PBMCs). CDR3 in DNA: TGTGCCAGCAGCTTGGCTAGCGGGAGCTCCGAGCAGTACTTC. Translating it yields CASSLASGSSEQYF. The variable domain in full, completed from reference TRBV5-5 and TRBJ2-7, reads DAGVTQSPTHLIKTRGQQVTLRCSPISGHKSVSWYQQVLGQGPQFIFQYYEKEERGRGNFPDRFSARQFPNYSSELNVNALLLGDSALYLCASSLASGSSEQYFGPGTRLTVT.